This TCR beta chain was retrieved from a study of CD8+ T cells in alopecia areata. Study-wide results and limits: Unlike in mice, where it was clearer, TCR sharing across patients was less clear, possibly HLA-related.

Sequencing templates came from extracted RNA that was reverse transcribed into cDNA. TCRdb's copy holds only in-frame clones and misses some; the assay was immunoSEQ multiplex PCR. The sample includes 30,000 to 40,000 clones, roughly 80% seen only once; the top ten take under 20%. Germline CDR1 reads LNHNV; CDR2 reads YYDKDF (reference sequence). V was pared by 1 base and J by 0 bases, with 8 bases between. The length of the CDR3 is 15 residues. Concerning this clone: Antigen: not known.

J is TRBJ2-3 and V is TRBV15; no reliable D call. The sample comprised NKG2D-low CD8+ T cells sorted from blood. This receptor was obtained from a human donor with alopecia areata. The CDR3 nucleotides are TGTGCCACCAGCAGAGGAGAGAAGAGCACAGATACGCAGTATTTT. This translates into CATSRGEKSTDTQYF.